The TCR beta chain under discussion was sequenced for a study of blood T cell repertoires in COVID-19. Study-wide background: PBMCs, B-cell-depleted T cells, or T cells were the source of the cDNA or gDNA that made up the material.

Source study methods: Estimated nucleated cell counts came from reference gene primer amplification. The method was immunoSEQ multiplex PCR; TCRdb's version includes in-frame clones alone and lacks a portion of them. That table gives V, J and clone size, and the DNA gave D and trimming. The sample consists of approximately 150,000 clones, 65% to 80% of them appearing once. This clone was seen just once. V was pared by 6 bases and J by 0 bases, with 4 bases of the junction left unmatched. The V gene's germline CDR1 is SGHTA and CDR2 FQGTGA. This CDR3 spans 15 amino acids. Material for sequencing was peripheral blood. The sequence was collected from a woman aged 55-69 years with acute or convalescent COVID-19. The rearrangement links TRBV7-3 to TRBJ2-1; 8 bases align to TRBD2. The CDR3, as DNA: TGTGCCAGCAGTTCACTAGCGGCCTCCTACAATGAGCAGTTCTTC. Translation gives CASSSLAASYNEQFF.